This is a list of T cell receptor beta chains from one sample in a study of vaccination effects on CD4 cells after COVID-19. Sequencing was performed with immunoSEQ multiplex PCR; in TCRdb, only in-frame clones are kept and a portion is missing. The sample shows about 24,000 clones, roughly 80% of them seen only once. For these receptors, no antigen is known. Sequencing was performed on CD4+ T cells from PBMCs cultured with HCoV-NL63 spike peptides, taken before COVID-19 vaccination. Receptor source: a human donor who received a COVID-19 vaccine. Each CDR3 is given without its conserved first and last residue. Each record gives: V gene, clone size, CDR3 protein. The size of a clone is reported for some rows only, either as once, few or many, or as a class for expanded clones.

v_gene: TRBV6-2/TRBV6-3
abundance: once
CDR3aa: ASTPRGFQPQH

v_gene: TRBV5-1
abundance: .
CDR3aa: ASSLEPPDSGANVLT

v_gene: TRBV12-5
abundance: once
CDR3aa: ASGSGVSNTEAF

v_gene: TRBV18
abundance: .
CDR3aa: ASSPQTGPTEAF

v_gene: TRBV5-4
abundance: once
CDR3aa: ASRGGQMNTEAF

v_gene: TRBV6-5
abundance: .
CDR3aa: ASKKGNGGYT

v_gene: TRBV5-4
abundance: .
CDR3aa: ASSSPSGGDRGGYT

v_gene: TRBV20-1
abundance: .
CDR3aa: SASLAGGFNEQF

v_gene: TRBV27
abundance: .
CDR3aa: ASSLWGDSNQPQH

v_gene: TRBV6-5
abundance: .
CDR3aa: ASSNRDSYQPQH

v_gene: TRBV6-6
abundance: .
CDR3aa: ASSYGRGEGNTIY

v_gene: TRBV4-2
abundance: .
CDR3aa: ASSQSWVRGRAYEQY

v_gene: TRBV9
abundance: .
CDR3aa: ASSAGVAAGNTIY

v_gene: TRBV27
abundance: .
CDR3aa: ASSLGGRGYTEAF

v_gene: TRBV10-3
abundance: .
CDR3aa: AALGSGTDTQY

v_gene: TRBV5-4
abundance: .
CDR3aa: ASSSATYRGEAF

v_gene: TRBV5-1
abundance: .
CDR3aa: ASSSRTTGELF